Listed below are T cell receptor beta chains from one sample, sequenced in a study of Tregs in tolerant kidney transplant recipients. The repertoire was sequenced with immunoSEQ multiplex PCR; TCRdb's copy has only in-frame clones and lacks some. The sample shows 100,000 to 150,000 clones, 92% of them seen only once. The sequencing input was CD4+ T cells from blood. The receptors were sampled from a human donor in good health. CDR3s include the opening cysteine and the closing phenylalanine or tryptophan. A D gene is named only where the DNA matches it firmly. Clone size is stated in some rows and not others, as once, few, many or a class when expanded.

j_gene: TRBJ2-2
d_gene: NA
abundance: NA
len: 11
v_gene: TRBV30
CDR3aa: CAWSIAEELFF
CDR3nt: TGTGCCTGGAGTATCGCGGAGGAGCTGTTTTTT

j_gene: TRBJ2-3
d_gene: NA
abundance: NA
len: 13
v_gene: TRBV6-6
CDR3aa: CASSSWGTDTQYF
CDR3nt: TGTGCCAGCTCGTCTTGGGGCACAGATACGCAGTATTTT

j_gene: TRBJ2-7
d_gene: NA
abundance: once
len: 16
v_gene: TRBV27
CDR3aa: CASSLSIGVFTYEQYF
CDR3nt: TGTGCCAGCAGTTTATCGATAGGGGTCTTCACCTACGAGCAGTACTTC

j_gene: TRBJ2-1
d_gene: TRBD2
abundance: NA
len: 16
v_gene: TRBV6-1
CDR3aa: CASSERLAGAYNEQFF
CDR3nt: TGTGCCAGCAGTGAACGACTAGCGGGGGCCTACAATGAGCAGTTCTTC

j_gene: TRBJ2-5
d_gene: TRBD2
abundance: NA
len: 14
v_gene: TRBV7-3
CDR3aa: CASSPGLVGETQYF
CDR3nt: TGTGCCAGCAGCCCTGGACTAGTTGGCGAGACCCAGTACTTC

j_gene: TRBJ2-1
d_gene: TRBD2
abundance: NA
len: 15
v_gene: TRBV11-2
CDR3aa: CASSFGGGIYNEQFF
CDR3nt: TGTGCCAGCAGCTTCGGGGGAGGGATATACAATGAGCAGTTCTTC

j_gene: TRBJ2-7
d_gene: TRBD1
abundance: NA
len: 13
v_gene: TRBV29-1
CDR3aa: CSVEGGQVMEQYF
CDR3nt: TGCAGCGTTGAAGGTGGACAGGTCATGGAGCAGTACTTC

j_gene: TRBJ1-3
d_gene: NA
abundance: NA
len: 15
v_gene: TRBV6-5
CDR3aa: CASSPDRFSGNTIYF
CDR3nt: TGTGCCAGCAGCCCTGACAGGTTCTCTGGAAACACCATATATTTT

j_gene: TRBJ2-3
d_gene: NA
abundance: once
len: 13
v_gene: TRBV14
CDR3aa: CASSPRIADTQYF
CDR3nt: TGTGCCAGCAGCCCACGAATCGCAGATACGCAGTATTTT

j_gene: TRBJ1-1
d_gene: NA
abundance: NA
len: 17
v_gene: TRBV19
CDR3aa: CASSIRRSRGYVTEAFF
CDR3nt: TGTGCCAGTAGTATAAGGAGGTCTCGGGGGTACGTCACTGAAGCTTTCTTT

j_gene: TRBJ1-2
d_gene: TRBD1
abundance: NA
len: 10
v_gene: TRBV30
CDR3aa: CASYDRGYTF
CDR3nt: TGTGCCTCATATGACAGGGGATACACCTTC

j_gene: TRBJ1-6
d_gene: TRBD1
abundance: once
len: 15
v_gene: TRBV5-1
CDR3aa: CASSLSGTDNSPLHF
CDR3nt: TGCGCCAGCAGCTTGTCCGGGACAGATAATTCACCCCTCCACTTT

j_gene: TRBJ2-2
d_gene: TRBD2
abundance: NA
len: 16
v_gene: TRBV19
CDR3aa: CASSIGSGRITGELFF
CDR3nt: TGTGCCAGTAGTATAGGCAGCGGGAGAATCACCGGGGAGCTGTTTTTT

j_gene: TRBJ2-3
d_gene: TRBD1
abundance: NA
len: 15
v_gene: TRBV5-1
CDR3aa: CASSPRQGSTDTQYF
CDR3nt: TGCGCCAGCAGCCCGAGACAGGGCAGCACAGATACGCAGTATTTT

j_gene: TRBJ2-1
d_gene: NA
abundance: NA
len: 14
v_gene: TRBV5-4
CDR3aa: CASSLTSSYNEQFF
CDR3nt: TGTGCCAGCAGCTTGACTAGCTCCTACAATGAGCAGTTCTTC

j_gene: TRBJ2-1
d_gene: NA
abundance: once
len: 11
v_gene: TRBV20-1
CDR3aa: CSAGGHNEQFF
CDR3nt: TGCAGTGCCGGGGGGCACAATGAGCAGTTCTTC

j_gene: TRBJ1-1
d_gene: TRBD1
abundance: NA
len: 15
v_gene: TRBV2
CDR3aa: CASSGLGTENTEAFF
CDR3nt: TGTGCCAGCAGTGGCCTCGGGACAGAGAACACTGAAGCTTTCTTT

j_gene: TRBJ2-1
d_gene: NA
abundance: NA
len: 16
v_gene: TRBV19
CDR3aa: CASSITPLISYNEQFF
CDR3nt: TGTGCCAGTAGTATAACACCCCTTATCTCCTACAATGAGCAGTTCTTC

j_gene: TRBJ2-6
d_gene: TRBD1
abundance: NA
len: 18
v_gene: TRBV27
CDR3aa: CASTPGGQGKTGANVLTF
CDR3nt: TGTGCCAGCACCCCAGGGGGACAGGGAAAAACTGGGGCCAACGTCCTGACTTTC

j_gene: TRBJ2-5
d_gene: NA
abundance: once
len: 16
v_gene: TRBV19
CDR3aa: CASSRDMWRYGETQYF
CDR3nt: TGTGCCAGTAGCCGGGATATGTGGCGATACGGGGAGACCCAGTACTTC

j_gene: TRBJ1-2
d_gene: NA
abundance: NA
len: 15
v_gene: TRBV5-1
CDR3aa: CASSLGDPDAYGYTF
CDR3nt: TGCGCCAGCAGCTTGGGGGACCCTGATGCCTATGGCTACACCTTC

j_gene: TRBJ2-7
d_gene: TRBD1
abundance: NA
len: 15
v_gene: TRBV5-1
CDR3aa: CASSLGGDRAYEQYF
CDR3nt: TGCGCCAGCAGCTTGGGTGGGGACAGGGCTTACGAGCAGTACTTC

j_gene: TRBJ1-1
d_gene: NA
abundance: NA
len: 16
v_gene: TRBV6-6
CDR3aa: CASSSPAGGPGTEAFF
CDR3nt: TGTGCCAGCAGTTCCCCGGCGGGGGGCCCGGGCACTGAAGCTTTCTTT

j_gene: TRBJ2-7
d_gene: TRBD2
abundance: NA
len: 16
v_gene: TRBV18
CDR3aa: CASSPKTSGPPYEQYF
CDR3nt: TGTGCCAGCTCACCTAAGACTAGCGGGCCCCCCTACGAGCAGTACTTC

j_gene: TRBJ1-1
d_gene: NA
abundance: once
len: 14
v_gene: TRBV7-9
CDR3aa: CASSLHGAGTEAFF
CDR3nt: TGTGCCAGCAGCCTCCATGGGGCAGGCACTGAAGCTTTCTTT

j_gene: TRBJ1-1
d_gene: NA
abundance: NA
len: 14
v_gene: TRBV18
CDR3aa: CASSPQRNPAEAFF
CDR3nt: TGTGCCAGCTCACCCCAACGGAATCCGGCTGAAGCTTTCTTT

j_gene: TRBJ2-5
d_gene: TRBD2
abundance: once
len: 15
v_gene: TRBV5-1
CDR3aa: CASSFTSGGEETQYF
CDR3nt: TGCGCCAGCAGCTTCACTAGCGGGGGGGAAGAGACCCAGTACTTC

j_gene: TRBJ2-7
d_gene: NA
abundance: NA
len: 11
v_gene: TRBV27
CDR3aa: CASSWMNEQYF
CDR3nt: TGTGCCAGCAGTTGGATGAACGAGCAGTACTTC

j_gene: TRBJ2-1
d_gene: TRBD2
abundance: NA
len: 15
v_gene: TRBV27
CDR3aa: CASRFSGSGHNEQFF
CDR3nt: TGTGCCAGCAGATTTAGCGGGAGTGGCCACAATGAGCAGTTCTTC

j_gene: TRBJ1-2
d_gene: TRBD1
abundance: NA
len: 15
v_gene: TRBV4-1
CDR3aa: CASSQKPGQSYGYTF
CDR3nt: TGCGCCAGCAGCCAAAAACCGGGACAGTCCTATGGCTACACCTTC

j_gene: TRBJ2-5
d_gene: NA
abundance: NA
len: 15
v_gene: TRBV19
CDR3aa: CASGGGHTRGETQYF
CDR3nt: TGTGCCAGTGGAGGCGGCCACACAAGGGGGGAGACCCAGTACTTC

j_gene: TRBJ2-5
d_gene: TRBD1
abundance: NA
len: 15
v_gene: TRBV7-8
CDR3aa: CASSLTGNRQETQYF
CDR3nt: TGTGCCAGCAGCTTGACAGGGAATAGGCAAGAGACCCAGTACTTC

j_gene: TRBJ2-5
d_gene: NA
abundance: NA
len: 17
v_gene: TRBV21-1
CDR3aa: CASSKRGQEGRQETQYF
CDR3nt: TGTGCCAGCAGCAAAAGGGGACAGGAAGGGCGCCAAGAGACCCAGTACTTC

j_gene: TRBJ1-2
d_gene: NA
abundance: NA
len: 15
v_gene: TRBV13
CDR3aa: CASSPLGRTNYGYTF
CDR3nt: TGTGCCAGCAGCCCCCTGGGCAGAACTAACTATGGCTACACCTTC

j_gene: TRBJ2-7
d_gene: TRBD2
abundance: NA
len: 17
v_gene: TRBV5-1
CDR3aa: CASSLADSGVSDYEQYF
CDR3nt: TGCGCCAGCAGCTTGGCCGACAGCGGGGTATCTGACTACGAGCAGTACTTC

j_gene: TRBJ2-7
d_gene: NA
abundance: NA
len: 13
v_gene: TRBV5-6
CDR3aa: CASSFDTFREQYF
CDR3nt: TGTGCCAGCAGCTTCGATACCTTTCGGGAGCAGTACTTC

j_gene: TRBJ2-7
d_gene: TRBD1
abundance: NA
len: 15
v_gene: TRBV19
CDR3aa: CASSIRSTGDYEQYF
CDR3nt: TGTGCCAGTAGTATACGCTCCACAGGGGACTACGAGCAGTACTTC

j_gene: TRBJ1-1
d_gene: TRBD1
abundance: NA
len: 18
v_gene: TRBV6-1
CDR3aa: CASSEWGDRGRSGTEAFF
CDR3nt: TGTGCCAGCAGTGAATGGGGAGACAGGGGGCGGTCGGGCACTGAAGCTTTCTTT

j_gene: TRBJ1-2
d_gene: TRBD1
abundance: NA
len: 15
v_gene: TRBV18
CDR3aa: CASSPRGPTNYGYTF
CDR3nt: TGTGCCAGCTCACCAAGGGGGCCAACTAACTATGGCTACACCTTC

j_gene: TRBJ2-5
d_gene: NA
abundance: NA
len: 15
v_gene: TRBV5-1
CDR3aa: CASSWGTAEQETQYF
CDR3nt: TGCGCCAGCAGCTGGGGCACAGCGGAACAAGAGACCCAGTACTTC

j_gene: TRBJ2-7
d_gene: NA
abundance: NA
len: 20
v_gene: TRBV13
CDR3aa: CASSPVGHNVGTRRVYEQYF
CDR3nt: TGTGCCAGCAGCCCGGTAGGTCACAACGTCGGGACTCGGAGGGTATACGAGCAGTACTTC

j_gene: TRBJ1-2
d_gene: NA
abundance: NA
len: 13
v_gene: TRBV19
CDR3aa: CASSLRTDYGYTF
CDR3nt: TGTGCCAGTAGTCTCCGGACGGACTATGGCTACACCTTC

j_gene: TRBJ1-4
d_gene: NA
abundance: NA
len: 15
v_gene: TRBV6-6
CDR3aa: CASSYNGGTNEKLFF
CDR3nt: TGTGCCAGCAGTTACAACGGGGGGACTAATGAAAAACTGTTTTTT

j_gene: TRBJ2-6
d_gene: NA
abundance: few
len: 16
v_gene: TRBV2
CDR3aa: CASTTDGNSGANVLTF
CDR3nt: TGTGCCAGCACAACCGACGGGAACTCTGGGGCCAACGTCCTGACTTTC

j_gene: TRBJ1-4
d_gene: NA
abundance: NA
len: 15
v_gene: TRBV5-1
CDR3aa: CASSYLSVGNEKLFF
CDR3nt: TGCGCCAGCAGCTACCTAAGCGTTGGAAATGAAAAACTGTTTTTT

j_gene: TRBJ2-7
d_gene: NA
abundance: NA
len: 13
v_gene: TRBV7-2
CDR3aa: CASSLVSSYEQYF
CDR3nt: TGTGCCAGCAGCCTAGTGAGCTCCTACGAGCAGTACTTC

j_gene: TRBJ2-3
d_gene: NA
abundance: once
len: 15
v_gene: TRBV29-1
CDR3aa: CSVVPPGRATDTQYF
CDR3nt: TGCAGCGTTGTTCCTCCGGGACGAGCCACAGATACGCAGTATTTT

j_gene: TRBJ1-4
d_gene: NA
abundance: NA
len: 14
v_gene: TRBV16
CDR3aa: CASSQSGLREKLFF
CDR3nt: TGTGCCAGCAGCCAATCTGGGCTGAGGGAAAAACTGTTTTTT

j_gene: TRBJ2-3
d_gene: NA
abundance: once
len: 13
v_gene: TRBV5-1
CDR3aa: CASSVGGTDTQYF
CDR3nt: TGCGCCAGCAGCGTGGGGGGCACAGATACGCAGTATTTT

j_gene: TRBJ2-3
d_gene: NA
abundance: NA
len: 17
v_gene: TRBV7-6
CDR3aa: CASSLRGREGPADTQYF
CDR3nt: TGTGCCAGCAGCCTCAGGGGGCGGGAGGGCCCGGCAGATACGCAGTATTTT